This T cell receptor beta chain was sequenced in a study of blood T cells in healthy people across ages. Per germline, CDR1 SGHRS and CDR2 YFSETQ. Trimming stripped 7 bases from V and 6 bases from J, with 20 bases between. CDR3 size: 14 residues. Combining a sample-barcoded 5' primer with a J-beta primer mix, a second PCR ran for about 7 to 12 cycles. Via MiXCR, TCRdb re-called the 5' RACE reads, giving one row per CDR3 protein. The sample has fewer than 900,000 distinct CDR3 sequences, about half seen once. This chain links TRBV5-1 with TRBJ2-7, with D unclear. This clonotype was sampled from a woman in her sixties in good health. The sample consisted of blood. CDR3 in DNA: TGCGCCAGCGGTGGCTTTTCAACTAATTCCGAGCAGTACTTC. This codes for CASGGFSTNSEQYF.